This record looks at one T cell receptor (beta chain) sequence and its context. These data are taken from a study of early T cells in non-severe SARS-CoV-2 infection. Study summary: Bulk RNA from unsorted whole blood was sequenced; chains were unpaired.

Attached unique molecular identifiers marked individual cDNA molecules. TCRdb re-called the 5' RACE reads through MiXCR, storing one row per CDR3 protein. The table shows tens of thousands of distinct CDR3 sequences, with around 5.2% occurring only once. V was cut by 4 bases and J by 1 base, with 11 bases left in between. Germline CDR1 is LGHDT and CDR2 is YNNKEL (reference sequence). The CDR3 totals 14 residues. The source is an adult who was a healthcare worker with PCR-confirmed SARS-CoV-2 infection or an uninfected control (not recorded which). The sample was whole blood. This chain connects TRBV3-1 to TRBJ2-7; a weak D match, TRBD1 (6 bases). CDR3 in amino acids: CASSLGQYSYEQYF. The CDR3 nucleotides are TGTGCCAGCAGCCTCGGACAGTATTCCTACGAGCAGTACTTC.